Shown below are 21 T cell receptor beta chains from a single sample sequenced in a study of control samples from healthy donors and cancer patients. Measured with immunoSEQ multiplex PCR; TCRdb has only the in-frame clones, and not every one. Of 160,000 or so clones listed, roughly 95% were seen once; the top ten hold approximately 0.97%. Sequencing was performed on blood. These receptors were collected from a woman in her thirties in good health.

The chain uses TRBV6-5 and TRBJ1-1, with D uncertain. V was clipped by 2 bases and J by 0 bases, with 13 bases between them. Germline V gene lookup returns CDR1 MNHEY and CDR2 SVGAGI. The CDR3 runs to 16 residues. The CDR3 region is CASSYPPNSMNTEAFF. The CDR3, as DNA: TGTGCCAGCAGTTACCCCCCAAACAGCATGAACACTGAAGCTTTCTTT.

This chain uses TRBV23-1 with TRBJ1-2; 9 positions agree with TRBD1. TRBV23-1 is treated as an ORF (open reading frame) with a function not yet certain. J was trimmed by 6 bases and V by 0 bases; bases with no gene match: 8. This CDR3 comprises 16 residues. The CDR3: CASSQSPQGAENGYTF. DNA of the CDR3: TGCGCCAGCAGTCAATCCCCACAGGGGGCAGAAAATGGCTACACCTTC.

CDR3: CAITPTGTSGGSYNEQFF. In DNA form, the CDR3 reads TGTGCCATCACCCCGACAGGGACTAGCGGGGGATCCTACAATGAGCAGTTCTTC. This sequence joins TRBV10-3 and TRBJ2-1, with 14 bases aligning to TRBD2. CDR1 and CDR2 from the germline V gene are ENHRY and SYGVKD. The CDR3 length is 18 residues. V lost 7 bases, J lost 1 base, and 9 bases stayed unmatched.

The J gene is TRBJ1-2, the V gene TRBV5-1; D call uncertain. The V end was cut by 3 bases, the J end by 3 bases, with 9 bases between. The CDR3 runs to 13 residues. Per the germline V gene, CDR1 is SGHRS and CDR2 is YFSETQ. The CDR3 spells CASSWSPDYGYTF. The CDR3 nucleotides read TGCGCCAGCAGCTGGTCACCCGACTATGGCTACACCTTC.

The chain employs TRBV11-1 and TRBJ1-5; no reliable D call. There are 13 residues in the CDR3. V gave up 4 bases and J gave up 7 bases, with 11 bases separating them. The germline gives CDR1 SGHAT, CDR2 FQDESV (reference sequence). CDR3 bases: TGTGCCAGCAGCTACGGGGAAAGCCAGCCCCAGCATTTT. Protein: CASSYGESQPQHF.

The rearrangement uses TRBV28 and TRBJ2-7; the D gene is possibly TRBD2 (5 bases). V was trimmed by 8 bases and J by 4 bases, leaving 15 bases between them. CDR3 length: 13 residues. CDR1 MDHEN and CDR2 SYDVKM come from the germline V gene. The CDR3 DNA reads as TGTGCCAGCGGACGCCACTCGGGGTACGAGCAGTACTTC. It specifies CASGRHSGYEQYF.

The chain employs TRBV6-5 and TRBJ2-7; 7 nucleotides agree with TRBD1. Germline V lookup: CDR1 MNHEY, CDR2 SVGAGI. V shed 6 bases, J shed 3 bases, and the junction held 11 bases outside the gene matches. The CDR3 consists of 15 residues. CDR3 coding DNA: TGTGCCAGCAGCCCCGACAGGGATCTCCTCTACGAGCAGTACTTC. Translating it yields CASSPDRDLLYEQYF.

The V and J genes are TRBV30 and TRBJ1-4; the D gene is possibly TRBD1 (5 bases). Germline V gives CDR1 GTSNPN, CDR2 SVGIG (reference sequence). V was trimmed by 0 bases and J by 5 bases, leaving 13 bases between them. The CDR3 runs 15 residues. The CDR3 DNA reads TGTGCCTGGAGTGTAAGGCCGGCAGGGAATGAAAAACTGTTTTTT. Protein: CAWSVRPAGNEKLFF.

This rearrangement joins TRBV18 to TRBJ2-1; 8 positions agree with TRBD2. Germline V gene sequence: CDR1 KGHSH, CDR2 LQKENI. V was pared by 4 bases and J by 5 bases, with 10 bases of the junction left unmatched. CDR3 length equals 16 residues. In DNA, the CDR3 is TGTGCCAGCTCACTTCTGTTCCGGGAGGGGGACAATGAGCAGTTCTTC. This encodes CASSLLFREGDNEQFF.

The chain links TRBV5-1 to TRBJ2-7; TRBD1 aligns across 7 bases. This CDR3 has 15 amino acids. The germline V gene has CDR1 SGHRS and CDR2 YFSETQ. Germline trimming cut 0 bases from V and 4 bases from J; bases unmatched to any gene: 7. The CDR3 region has the DNA TGCGCCAGCAGCTTGGAAGGGACAGTCTGGTACGAGCAGTACTTC. Protein sequence: CASSLEGTVWYEQYF.

The sample holds a few counts of this clone. The chain has TRBV7-9 and TRBJ1-1, with no clear D. The germline V and J ends were trimmed by 3 bases and 5 bases, with 10 bases remaining between them. The CDR3 sequence is 13 residues long. The germline CDR1 and CDR2 sequences are SEHNR and FQNEAQ (reference sequence). CDR3 sequence: CASSLSMGTEAFF. CDR3 in DNA: TGTGCCAGCAGCTTGTCCATGGGGACTGAAGCTTTCTTT.

This rearrangement joins TRBV25-1 to TRBJ2-5; tentatively, D is TRBD1 (6 bases). The CDR3 spans 15 residues. The V gene's germline CDR1 is MGHDK and CDR2 SYGVNS. V lost 0 bases, J lost 1 base, and 9 bases lay in between. In DNA form, the CDR3 reads TGTGCCAGCAGTGAATACCGGGACATCCAAGAGACCCAGTACTTC. Its protein is CASSEYRDIQETQYF.

In its sample, this clone was seen a few times. V gene TRBV30 combines with J gene TRBJ2-1; 11 bases are shared with TRBD2. Germline loops: CDR1 GTSNPN, CDR2 SVGIG (reference sequence). This CDR3 has 16 amino acids. V dropped 3 bases and J dropped 4; count of bases not matched to a gene: 8. The CDR3 nucleotides read TGTGCCTGGAGGGGGAAGGGACTAGCGGCTTACAATGAGCAGTTCTTC. It translates to CAWRGKGLAAYNEQFF.

This chain links TRBV6-5 with TRBJ1-2; 9 bases line up with TRBD1. Germline CDR1 and CDR2: MNHEY and SVGAGI. J lost 4 bases, V lost 6 bases, and 9 bases had no gene match. The CDR3 runs 15 residues. The CDR3 coding sequence is TGTGCCAGCAGCTCCGGGACAGGGTTGGGCTATGGCTACACCTTC. Its protein product is CASSSGTGLGYGYTF.

The rearrangement joins TRBV11-2 to TRBJ1-4; D call uncertain. There are 17 residues in the CDR3. CDR1 is SGHAT and CDR2 is FQNNGV in the germline V gene. V was clipped by 0 bases and J by 0 bases, with 11 bases between them. For the CDR3, the DNA is TGTGCCAGCAGCTTAGATCAGGCCGTTGCAACTAATGAAAAACTGTTTTTT. As protein: CASSLDQAVATNEKLFF.

This chain uses TRBV14 with TRBJ2-2, with 8 bases fitting TRBD2. The CDR3 extends over 19 amino acids. Germline V gene sequence: CDR1 SGHDN, CDR2 FVKESK. Trimming cost V 1 base and J 2 bases; bases outside gene matches: 12. CDR3 in DNA: TGTGCCAGCAGCCAAGTTTATGGAGCGGGAGATGGAAACACCGGGGAGCTGTTTTTT. This codes for CASSQVYGAGDGNTGELFF. Full variable domain (remainder filled in from reference TRBV14 and TRBJ2-2): EAGVTQFPSHSVIEKGQTVTLRCDPISGHDNLYWYRRVMGKEIKFLLHFVKESKQDESGMPNNRFLAERTGGTYSTLKVQPAELEDSGVYFCASSQVYGAGDGNTGELFFGEGSRLTVL.

This chain links TRBV9 with TRBJ2-1; TRBD1 might be the D (6 bases). Germline lookup yields CDR1 SGDLS and CDR2 YYNGEE. Trimming took off 4 bases at V and 0 bases at J, with 17 bases between the two ends. The CDR3 runs 17 residues. The CDR3 region has the DNA TGTGCCAGCAGCCCACGGGACATTCAGAGCTCCTACAATGAGCAGTTCTTC. It encodes CASSPRDIQSSYNEQFF.

This chain's CDR3 is CASSFRGANTGELFF. The CDR3 nucleotides are TGCGCCAGCAGCTTCAGGGGTGCGAACACCGGGGAGCTGTTTTTT. This chain uses TRBV5-1 with TRBJ2-2, with D possibly matching TRBD1 (6 bases). Germline loops: CDR1 SGHRS, CDR2 YFSETQ. The CDR3 extends over 15 amino acids. The V gene lost 2 bases and the J gene lost 0 bases, with 8 bases spanning the gap.

V and J are TRBV6-5 and TRBJ1-4; no firm D call. Germline CDR1 reads MNHEY; CDR2 reads SVGAGI. Trimming left V 2 bases short and J 10 bases short, with 20 bases between. CDR3 size: 16 residues. CDR3 DNA sequence: TGTGCCAGCAGTTACGGAGGTGGGCAGGCAGGAGGAAAACTGTTTTTT. This encodes CASSYGGGQAGGKLFF.

V usage is TRBV28 and J usage is TRBJ2-1, with 8 nucleotides matching TRBD1. V shed 6 bases and J 4 bases; nucleotides not matched to a gene: 8. The CDR3 sequence is 15 residues long. CDR1 and CDR2 from the germline V gene are MDHEN and SYDVKM. The DNA of the CDR3 is TGTGCCAGCAGCCCAGGGGGCCTATCTTACAATGAGCAGTTCTTC. Its protein product is CASSPGGLSYNEQFF.

The chain combines TRBV18 with TRBJ2-6, with unresolved D. The CDR3 is 17 amino acids. Per the germline V gene, CDR1 is KGHSH and CDR2 is LQKENI. The V end lost 6 bases, the J end lost 3 bases, and 18 bases lay between the germline ends. The CDR3 nucleotides are TGTGCCAGCTCGAATACAGTGGTCTTCGGTGGGGCCAACGTCCTGACTTTC. Translated, it gives CASSNTVVFGGANVLTF.